A selection of T cell receptor beta chains follows, all from one sample in a study of graft-versus-host responses after intestinal transplantation. Their antigens are not known. Clones were sequenced by immunoSEQ multiplex PCR, and TCRdb holds only the in-frame ones, with some missing. The sample records approximately 97,000 clones, around 92% being singletons. Source: unstimulated CD8+ T cells sorted from spleen or lymph node cells, taken before transplant. The receptors were gathered from a human donor who was the organ donor for an intestinal transplant. The CDR3 runs from the conserved cysteine through the conserved F or W. The D gene is left open where the match is weak. Where a row states a size, it is once, few, many or the class of an expanded clone; other rows omit it.

v_call	j_call	d_call	clone_size	cdr3_nt	cdr3_aa
TRBV29-1	TRBJ2-1	TRBD2	NA	TGCAGCGTCCTACTAGCGGGATCCAATGAGCAGTTCTTC	CSVLLAGSNEQFF
TRBV5-4	TRBJ2-5	TRBD2	NA	TGTGCCAGCAGCCGCTATTCGACTAGCGGGGGCGGAGAGACCCAGTACTTC	CASSRYSTSGGGETQYF
TRBV6-1	TRBJ2-2	NA	NA	TGTGCCAGCAGTGAAGATCCGGGACAAAACACCGGGGAGCTGTTTTTT	CASSEDPGQNTGELFF
TRBV11-2	TRBJ2-7	NA	NA	TGTGCCAGCAGCTTAGAAGTAGGAGACTACGAGCAGTACTTC	CASSLEVGDYEQYF
TRBV25-1	TRBJ2-3	NA	NA	TGTGCCAGCAGTGAATCGGGAAGCACAGATACGCAGTATTTT	CASSESGSTDTQYF
TRBV10-2	TRBJ1-3	NA	NA	TGCGCCAGCAGTGAGGAACAGAACTCTGGAAACACCATATATTTT	CASSEEQNSGNTIYF
TRBV11-2	TRBJ1-1	NA	NA	TGTGCCAGCAGCTCCCCCGTGGAGGCTTTCTTT	CASSSPVEAFF
TRBV6-1	TRBJ1-5	TRBD1	NA	TGTGCCAGCAGTGAATTTATGGGGACAGGCGATTATCAGCCCCAGCATTTT	CASSEFMGTGDYQPQHF
TRBV6-5	TRBJ1-1	NA	NA	TGTGCCAGCAGTTACTCGTCCGGGGCTGAAGCTTTCTTT	CASSYSSGAEAFF
TRBV2	TRBJ1-2	NA	NA	TGTGCCAGCAGCGCCGGGGCCCCGGGAGGCTATGGCTACACCTTC	CASSAGAPGGYGYTF
TRBV15	TRBJ1-2	TRBD1	NA	TGTGCCACCAGCGGAAGGACAGGGTCGAACTATGGCTACACCTTC	CATSGRTGSNYGYTF
TRBV28	TRBJ2-7	NA	NA	TGTGCCAGCAGTACACGCACCCTCGAGGTCGAGCAGTACTTC	CASSTRTLEVEQYF
TRBV5-6	TRBJ2-1	NA	few	TGTGCCAGCAGCTTGGACAGGGTCTTGAATGAGCAGTTCTTC	CASSLDRVLNEQFF
TRBV19	TRBJ2-7	TRBD1	NA	TGTGCCAGTAGTATCGGGACAGGGGGCTACGAGCAGTACTTC	CASSIGTGGYEQYF
TRBV7-8	TRBJ1-4	TRBD1	NA	TGTGCCAGCAGCTTAGCTGGTGGACAGGATGAAAAACTGTTTTTT	CASSLAGGQDEKLFF
TRBV21-1	TRBJ1-5	NA	NA	TGTGCCAGCAGCAAAGAGGGCGAGGGAGCGGTGGAGTGTCAGCCCCAGCATTTT	CASSKEGEGAVECQPQHF
TRBV29-1	TRBJ2-1	TRBD1	NA	TGCAGCGTTGAAGGCGGTTCGGGACAGGGAATCGATGAGCAGTTCTTC	CSVEGGSGQGIDEQFF
TRBV6-1	TRBJ2-7	NA	NA	TGTGCCAGCAGTGAAGCAGCAACCTCCTACGAGCAGTACTTC	CASSEAATSYEQYF
TRBV5-1	TRBJ2-7	TRBD2	NA	TGCGCCAGCAGCTTGGTCGGCGGTACTAGCGGGATTTACGAGCAGTACTTC	CASSLVGGTSGIYEQYF
TRBV4-1	TRBJ2-7	NA	once	TGCGCCAGCAGCCAAGAAGGTAGGGGGGGCCCTACTCTATACGAGCAGTACTTC	CASSQEGRGGPTLYEQYF
TRBV9	TRBJ1-1	TRBD1	NA	TGTGCCAGCAGCGGCCGACAGGGGGCTGAAGCTTTCTTT	CASSGRQGAEAFF
TRBV20-1	TRBJ2-1	NA	NA	TGCAGTGCTACCCCCAACAATGAGCAGTTCTTC	CSATPNNEQFF
TRBV27	TRBJ1-2	TRBD1	NA	TGTGCCAGCAGTCCCGCAGGGGGCTTGGGAGGCTACACCTTC	CASSPAGGLGGYTF
TRBV4-1	TRBJ2-1	TRBD2	once	TGCGCCAGCAGCCAAGTCTTAGCGGGAGTCAATGAGCAGTTCTTC	CASSQVLAGVNEQFF
TRBV7-3	TRBJ2-7	TRBD2	NA	TGTGCCAGCAGCTTAGTGGCTAGCGGGCCCTACGAGCAGTACTTC	CASSLVASGPYEQYF
TRBV14	TRBJ2-7	NA	NA	TGTGCCAGCAGCAATGACTGGTCCTCCTCCTACGAGCAGTACTTC	CASSNDWSSSYEQYF
TRBV6-5	TRBJ2-1	TRBD2	NA	TGTGCCAGCAGTTATAGCGGGGAGGGCACCTACAATGAGCAGTTCTTC	CASSYSGEGTYNEQFF
TRBV5-1	TRBJ2-7	TRBD2	NA	TGCGCCAGCAGCTTAATAGCGGGAGGGCCCATCTCCTACGAGCAGTACTTC	CASSLIAGGPISYEQYF
TRBV9	TRBJ2-1	NA	NA	TGTGCCAGCAGCGTAGTGCAAAGGGGCCCCTACAATGAGCAGTTCTTC	CASSVVQRGPYNEQFF
TRBV28	TRBJ2-5	NA	NA	TGTGCCAGCAGTTTAGTACGTAGACAGATTCAAGAGACCCAGTACTTC	CASSLVRRQIQETQYF
TRBV29-1	TRBJ1-1	NA	NA	TGCAGCGTTAACCGGGGGACTGAAGCTTTCTTT	CSVNRGTEAFF
TRBV19	TRBJ2-2	NA	NA	TGTGCCAGTAGTATAGGGGGCGCCGGGGAGCTGTTTTTT	CASSIGGAGELFF
TRBV5-6	TRBJ2-3	TRBD1	NA	TGTGCCAGCAGCTTGGAACCGACAGGGGGCACAGATACGCAGTATTTT	CASSLEPTGGTDTQYF
TRBV28	TRBJ2-5	NA	NA	TGTGCCAGCAGTTACCCCCAGGGTGCCCAAGAGACCCAGTACTTC	CASSYPQGAQETQYF
TRBV13	TRBJ2-2	TRBD2	NA	TGTGCCAGCAGCTTAGGAGCGGGAGGTCCCGGGGAGCTGTTTTTT	CASSLGAGGPGELFF
TRBV5-4	TRBJ1-1	TRBD1	NA	TGTGCCAGCAGCGTCGGGACAGGCTACACTGAAGCTTTCTTT	CASSVGTGYTEAFF
TRBV6-1	TRBJ1-1	NA	NA	TGTGCCAGCAGTGACCAATACTTTCAGGGGCCTGAAGCTTTCTTT	CASSDQYFQGPEAFF
TRBV27	TRBJ2-7	TRBD1	NA	TGTGCCAGCAGGCGGTCCGGGACAGGGTTGAATGAGCAGTACTTC	CASRRSGTGLNEQYF
TRBV27	TRBJ1-2	NA	NA	TGTGCCAGCAGCCCCGGCGGAGGGGAGCCCTTTAACTATGGCTACACCTTC	CASSPGGGEPFNYGYTF
TRBV28	TRBJ1-1	NA	NA	TGTGCCAGCAGTTTATGGAGAGGAGGCACTGAAGCTTTCTTT	CASSLWRGGTEAFF
TRBV27	TRBJ1-4	NA	NA	TGTGCCAGCAGTTCGACAGCCGGTGAAAAACTGTTTTTT	CASSSTAGEKLFF
TRBV27	TRBJ1-1	NA	NA	TGTGCCAGCAGTTTATGGGCGAACACTGAAGCTTTCTTT	CASSLWANTEAFF
TRBV7-9	TRBJ2-1	TRBD2	NA	TGTGCCAGCAGCTTAACTAGCGACCCCTACAATGAGCAGTTCTTC	CASSLTSDPYNEQFF
TRBV19	TRBJ2-7	NA	NA	TGTGCCAGTAGTTCTTATTCAGGGTCCCTTTTCTACGAGCAGTACTTC	CASSSYSGSLFYEQYF
TRBV21-1	TRBJ1-1	NA	NA	TGTGCCAGCAGCAAAAGGGGACAGTTTAAAACGGCTTTCTTT	CASSKRGQFKTAFF
TRBV4-1	TRBJ2-3	TRBD2	NA	TGCGCCAGCAGCCACGCCCGTAGTGGCGGGGGGGCGGATACGCAGTATTTT	CASSHARSGGGADTQYF
TRBV11-3	TRBJ1-1	TRBD1	NA	TGTGCCAGCAGCTCGAACGTCCCGGGACAGGGGCCGAACACTGAAGCTTTCTTT	CASSSNVPGQGPNTEAFF
TRBV2	TRBJ2-2	TRBD2	NA	TGTGCCAGCAGACCTAGAGCGGGAGTCACCGGGGAGCTGTTTTTT	CASRPRAGVTGELFF
TRBV5-4	TRBJ2-7	TRBD2	NA	TGTGCCAGCAGCTTGGATAGCGGGAGAACCTTGGAGCAGTACTTC	CASSLDSGRTLEQYF
TRBV28	TRBJ2-7	NA	NA	TGTGCCAGCAGTTTACAGATGCCGGGACACCTTTCGGGCTACGAGCAGTACTTC	CASSLQMPGHLSGYEQYF
TRBV29-1	TRBJ1-1	NA	few	TGCAGCGGATTTTCAAAGGGGACTGAAGCTTTCTTT	CSGFSKGTEAFF
TRBV5-1	TRBJ2-7	NA	NA	TGCGCCAGCAGTATGGGAAGCGGCTACGAGCAGTACTTC	CASSMGSGYEQYF
TRBV6-5	TRBJ1-3	NA	few	TGTGCCAGCACGGGGAGTTGGGGAAACACCATATATTTT	CASTGSWGNTIYF
TRBV19	TRBJ2-1	NA	NA	TGTGCCAGTAGCACAGGGTGGGGGATGGGGCCCTACAATGAGCAGTTCTTC	CASSTGWGMGPYNEQFF
TRBV4-1	TRBJ1-3	NA	NA	TGCGCCAGCAGCCAAGATTACAGGATCTCTGGAAACACCATATATTTT	CASSQDYRISGNTIYF
TRBV15	TRBJ2-1	TRBD1	NA	TGTGCCACCAGCAGGAGACAGGGTAGCCCCAATGAGCAGTTCTTC	CATSRRQGSPNEQFF